These T cell receptor beta chains were read from a single sample in a study of blood T cells in healthy people across ages. TCRdb itself ran the 5' RACE reads through MiXCR, one entry per CDR3 protein. This table holds around 1,000,000 distinct CDR3 sequences, about 23% found once. The data also belong to a second study, concerning T cells of mothers and their children.

The sequenced sample was blood. The receptors here all came from a girl aged 2-10 years in good health. Each CDR3 is given without its conserved first and last residue.

v_call | cdr3_aa
TRBV7-9 | ASSLTSGTSYNEQF
TRBV6-6 | ATGTTGGVFGELF
TRBV6-1 | ASRHIRGANTGELF
TRBV3-1 | ASSQIRGNIQY
TRBV7-9 | ASSFRREIDEQY
TRBV12-5 | ASGPGINEQF
TRBV5-1 | ASSMPQGWEQF
TRBV6-1 | ASSRNKGRTVNQPQH
TRBV7-9 | ASSSSSGDLTKNIQY
TRBV11-1 | ASSVRQGTNEKLF
TRBV10-3 | AISESLGMGYNEQF
TRBV6-6 | ASSPRAPEWADTRY
TRBV2 | ASSVRRETQY
TRBV6-1 | ASSGTFANYGYT
TRBV3-1 | ASSQVGADNSPLH
TRBV7-9 | ASSFRWGGPEDTQY
TRBV9 | ASSVLALGGAYGYT
TRBV4-2 | ASSQSKGQIDGYT
TRBV9 | ASSVAHGAYEQY
TRBV28 | ASSPSGEYEQY
TRBV29-1 | SVGTGGIYGYT
TRBV20-1 | SAYSTHTDTQY
TRBV5-6 | ASSLLSGAGQPQH
TRBV7-9 | ASSLGLAGVSEQF
TRBV27 | ASRPNGLAGGIIDEQF
TRBV5-5 | ASNDAGGNYEQY
TRBV7-2 | ASSFNTVAAGELF
TRBV12-3/TRBV12-4 | ASQKTRNPETQY
TRBV29-1 | SVTGAGRLDNEQF
TRBV28 | ASSWDIRGETQY
TRBV3-1 | ASSPYPGQGDSPLH
TRBV10-3 | AISAGLAGNNEQF
TRBV7-9 | ASSGHTGTPLS
TRBV7-2 | ASSLERTVQAF
TRBV20-1 | SAGEKLF
TRBV2 | ASCPGLAGGNTDTQY
TRBV29-1 | SVEGRVGTEAF
TRBV5-6 | ASSLSHLETQY
TRBV20-1 | SAGDPHGQF
TRBV12-3/TRBV12-4 | ASSFITYNEQF
TRBV12-3/TRBV12-4 | ASSKDRGNEKLF
TRBV18 | ASSGSGSGNTEAF
TRBV28 | ASSPPRDHQPQH
TRBV10-2 | ASSERAGGRGIYGYT
TRBV6-1 | ATGTLSQPQH
TRBV4-3 | ASSQTGGTCEQY
TRBV28 | ASLGTAPGEQY
TRBV7-3 | ASSWIPGTAGEAF
TRBV11-3 | ASSSGAGGGLNTEAF
TRBV20-1 | SARRSQGGNEQF
TRBV20-1 | SARVEGTESPLH
TRBV9 | ASSASPGGSENTEAF
TRBV12-5 | ASVPESYEQY
TRBV5-1 | ASSLSSGGIAELF
TRBV5-1 | ASSLAAGSHTEAF
TRBV7-2 | ASTEGVGGYT
TRBV29-1 | SVLGAEAF
TRBV15 | ATSNGVLGARPDTQY
TRBV6-1 | AAQINPWGQGLNEQF